Following are 21 T cell receptor beta chains from one sample sequenced in a study of shared clonotypes between healthy human individuals (TCRdb year 2020). CD8 naive samples were obtained by positive selection for CCR7 among CD45RO-negative cells, yielding a CD45RA+CCR7+ population from which TemRA cells were excluded. Library preparation used the immunoSEQ multiplex PCR assay. The immuneACCESS repertoire file appears here via TCRdb, limited to in-frame rearrangements. These files lack a portion of the clones; in checked studies, under half of the deficit traces to unresolved V genes, and the cause of the others is not known. The table for this sample lists about 2.1 million clones; 90% to 95% of them were counted only once. The ten largest clonotypes hold 1.5% to 2% of the sample. The material sequenced was naive CD8+ T cells from PBMCs. Per the publication, the cell subset or site label means: CD45RA+CCR7+. The receptors were gathered from a man aged 18 to 30 in good health. Some clones in this sample may be carry-over from other donors' samples.

V and J are TRBV25-1 and TRBJ2-5; TRBD2 is a possible D gene (6 bases). In germline, CDR1 is MGHDK, CDR2 SYGVNS. V lost 2 bases and J lost 4, with 11 bases in between. The CDR3 has 14 amino acids. The CDR3 loop reads CASSEPGGAETQYF. The CDR3 DNA follows: TGTGCCAGCAGTGAACCGGGCGGGGCAGAGACCCAGTACTTC.

The J gene is TRBJ2-7, the V gene TRBV27, with D perhaps matching TRBD2 (6 bases). The CDR3 totals 16 residues. CDR1 and CDR2 from the germline V gene are MNHEY and SMNVEV (reference sequence). Trimming removed 7 bases at V and 0 bases at J, with 19 bases between. DNA of the CDR3: TGTGCCAGCACCCCCTCGGTGGGCGGGGTCTCCTACGAGCAGTACTTC. Translated: CASTPSVGGVSYEQYF.

This chain uses TRBV5-4 with TRBJ2-3; the match to TRBD2 covers 9 bases. The germline gives CDR1 SGHNT, CDR2 YYREEE (reference sequence). V was clipped by 1 base and J by 4 bases; unmatched bases: 7. The CDR3 contains 16 residues. CDR3 residues: CASSLRKLAGSDTQYF. The DNA of the CDR3 is TGTGCCAGCAGCTTGCGAAAACTAGCGGGCTCAGATACGCAGTATTTT.

The chain recombines TRBV28 with TRBJ2-7; D is ambiguous. This CDR3 is 15 amino acids long. The V and J ends lost 3 bases and 2 bases respectively, with 14 bases between them. CDR1 MDHEN and CDR2 SYDVKM come from the germline V gene. CDR3 loop: CASSFLQDHTYEQYF. The CDR3 nucleotides read TGTGCCAGCAGTTTCCTCCAGGACCATACCTACGAGCAGTACTTC.

This chain joins TRBV19 and TRBJ1-1; D gene uncertain. CDR3 length equals 13 residues. CDR1 and CDR2 (germline): LNHDA, SQIVND (reference sequence). The V and J ends lost 3 bases and 8 bases respectively, with 13 bases between them. The CDR3 nucleotides read TGTGCCAGTAGTATCAATTTCGAGTGGGAAGCTTTCTTT. As protein: CASSINFEWEAFF.

The J gene is TRBJ2-3, the V gene TRBV6-6, with 9 bases lining up with TRBD2. After removal of 6 bases from V and 6 bases from J, the junction contained 10 bases not matched to a gene. This CDR3 comprises 15 residues. Germline CDR1 is MNHNY and CDR2 is SVGAGI (reference sequence). The CDR3, as DNA: TGTGCCAGCAGGCGGCTAGCGGGAAGTTTTGATACGCAGTATTTT. It encodes CASRRLAGSFDTQYF.

This rearrangement joins TRBV4-2 to TRBJ2-7; 9 nucleotides match TRBD1. The CDR3 sequence is 17 residues long. Germline V gives CDR1 LGHNA, CDR2 YNFKEQ. After removal of 2 bases from V and 0 bases from J, the junction contained 8 bases not matched to a gene. In DNA form, the CDR3 reads TGTGCCAGCAGCCAAACCCCGGGACAGGGAACCTCCTACGAGCAGTACTTC. Protein: CASSQTPGQGTSYEQYF.

This clone was recorded a few times. This rearrangement joins TRBV4-1 to TRBJ1-5, with D hard to call. V shed 5 bases and J shed 3 bases, with 8 bases lying between them. The CDR3 consists of 13 residues. Germline CDR1 MGHRA, CDR2 YSYEKL. In DNA, the CDR3 is TGCGCCAGCAGCTTCCGGGACAATCAGCCCCAGCATTTT. Residues: CASSFRDNQPQHF.

Remarks on this clone: The same CDR3 arises from other DNA sequences in this sample as well. The chain employs TRBV9 and TRBJ2-7; 8 bases line up with TRBD2. This CDR3 has 14 amino acids. The J segment lost 0 bases and the V segment lost 3 bases, leaving 2 bases of the junction unmatched. The germline V gene encodes CDR1 SGDLS and CDR2 YYNGEE. The DNA for the CDR3 is TGTGCCAGCAGCGCGGGGGGGAGCTCCTACGAGCAGTACTTC. It is translated as CASSAGGSSYEQYF.

CDR3 bases: TGTGCCAGCAGCGAGGGTCCTAGCGGGATGGAGACCCAGTACTTC. This gives the protein CASSEGPSGMETQYF. The chain employs TRBV9 and TRBJ2-5; 9 positions match TRBD2. V lost 3 bases, J lost 5 bases, and 8 bases stayed unmatched. CDR3 length equals 15 residues. The germline V gene encodes CDR1 SGDLS and CDR2 YYNGEE.

This clone occurred a few times. This chain connects TRBV28 to TRBJ1-1; no firm D call. The ends were cut back, 3 bases at V and 3 bases at J, with 5 bases in the middle. Germline assignment: CDR1 MDHEN and CDR2 SYDVKM. This CDR3 has 12 residues. CDR3 bases: TGTGCCAGCAGTTTTGGGCACACTGAAGCTTTCTTT. The encoded protein is CASSFGHTEAFF.

The V and J genes are TRBV25-1 and TRBJ2-1, with TRBD1 identical over 9 bases. This CDR3 is 16 amino acids long. Germline V gene sequence: CDR1 MGHDK, CDR2 SYGVNS. After removal of 4 bases from V and 4 bases from J, the junction contained 8 bases not matched to a gene. CDR3 in amino acids: CASSAGQGGGYNEQFF. DNA of the CDR3: TGTGCCAGCAGTGCGGGACAGGGTGGGGGTTACAATGAGCAGTTCTTC.

J is TRBJ1-2 and V is TRBV7-2; D not certain. CDR1 and CDR2 (germline): SGHTA, FQGNSA. There are 14 residues in the CDR3. The germline V and J ends were trimmed by 0 bases and 8 bases, with 13 bases remaining between them. DNA for the CDR3: TGTGCCAGCAGCTTAGCAGGGAGCTATATGGGCTACACCTTC. Amino acids: CASSLAGSYMGYTF.

The rearrangement uses TRBV15 and TRBJ1-1; D is unclear. The CDR3 is 15 residues long. The ends were cut back, 5 bases at V and 6 bases at J, with 19 bases in the middle. Germline loops: CDR1 LNHNV, CDR2 YYDKDF (reference sequence). CDR3 bases: TGTGCCACCAGCGAGTCAACGGGTTCGATGCCTGAAGCTTTCTTT. Translated: CATSESTGSMPEAFF. Looking up the rest from reference TRBV15 and TRBJ1-1 gives the full variable domain: DAMVIQNPRYQVTQFGKPVTLSCSQTLNHNVMYWYQQKSSQAPKLLFHYYDKDFNNEADTPDNFQSRRPNTSFCFLDIRSPGLGDTAMYLCATSESTGSMPEAFFGQGTRLTVV.

The chain joins TRBV27 to TRBJ2-2, with a weak D call TRBD1 (5 bases). The CDR3 consists of 16 residues. The germline gives CDR1 MNHEY, CDR2 SMNVEV (reference sequence). V lost 5 bases, J lost 1 base, and 14 bases lay in between. The DNA of the CDR3 is TGTGCCAGCAGTCCAGCCCTCACAGGGAACACCGGGGAGCTGTTTTTT. Protein: CASSPALTGNTGELFF.

CDR3 DNA sequence: TGCAGCGCAGGACACCCTTACAATGAGCAGTTCTTC. It yields the protein CSAGHPYNEQFF. The rearrangement links TRBV29-1 to TRBJ2-1; possibly TRBD1 for D (5 bases). This CDR3 has 12 residues. With 7 bases removed from V and 4 bases from J, the gap between germline ends came to 11 bases. The germline gives CDR1 SQVTM, CDR2 ANQGSEA.

J is TRBJ2-5 and V is TRBV27; 12 nucleotides line up with TRBD2. The V gene's germline CDR1 is MNHEY and CDR2 SMNVEV (reference sequence). The CDR3 covers 16 residues. V gave up 7 bases and J gave up 1 base; unmatched junction bases: 7. DNA for the CDR3: TGTGCCAGCAAGACTAGCGGGGGATTAGGCCAAGAGACCCAGTACTTC. Residues: CASKTSGGLGQETQYF.

CDR3 sequence: CASSQGTSGTSGANVLTF. CDR3 in DNA: TGCGCCAGCAGCCAGGGGACTAGCGGGACCTCTGGGGCCAACGTCCTGACTTTC. The genes are TRBV4-3 and TRBJ2-6, with 13 bases aligning to TRBD2. Losses at the gene ends were 3 bases for V and 0 bases for J; bases not matched to a gene: 2. Germline V lookup: CDR1 LGHNA, CDR2 YSLEER. This CDR3 region has 18 residues.

The rearrangement joins TRBV15 to TRBJ1-1; no firm D call. Germline V gives CDR1 LNHNV, CDR2 YYDKDF (reference sequence). This CDR3 is 13 amino acids long. The V end lost 4 bases, the J end lost 0 bases, and 6 bases lay between the germline ends. This CDR3 reads CATSMLMNTEAFF. The CDR3 bases are TGTGCCACCAGCATGCTGATGAACACTGAAGCTTTCTTT.

The chain joins TRBV28 to TRBJ1-1; D is perhaps TRBD1 (5 bases). CDR3 length: 14 residues. Germline loops: CDR1 MDHEN, CDR2 SYDVKM. Trimming left V 3 bases short and J 4 bases short, with 12 bases between. CDR3 protein: CASSFGTIITEAFF. The CDR3 DNA reads as TGTGCCAGCAGTTTTGGGACCATCATCACTGAAGCTTTCTTT.

The gene calls are TRBV7-2 and TRBJ2-3, with 7 bases matching TRBD2. Looked up from germline, CDR1 is SGHTA and CDR2 is FQGNSA. V lost 5 bases, J lost 4 bases, and 12 bases stayed unmatched. This CDR3 has 16 residues. The CDR3 DNA reads TGTGCCAGCAGCAGAGACCGCGGGAGCCTGTCAGATACGCAGTATTTT. Translating it yields CASSRDRGSLSDTQYF.